These 16 T cell receptor beta chains share one sample of origin, sequenced in a study of cytomegalovirus exposure and HLA in healthy donors. The method was immunoSEQ multiplex PCR; TCRdb's version includes in-frame clones alone and lacks a portion of them. The table includes over 150,000 clones, less than 95% detected once. Source material: PBMCs. The receptors were gathered from a woman younger than 35 in good health and CMV-seropositive.

To note about this clone: This same CDR3 is encoded by further DNA sequences in the sample. This chain links TRBV9 with TRBJ2-3; no reliable D call. Per germline, CDR1 SGDLS and CDR2 YYNGEE. The CDR3 consists of 12 residues. The V and J ends lost 0 bases and 6 bases respectively, with 5 bases between them. The CDR3, as DNA: TGTGCCAGCAGCGTAGATCAGGATACGCAGTATTTT. Its translation is CASSVDQDTQYF.

The chain couples TRBV27 to TRBJ2-2; possible D gene TRBD2, 6 bases. Germline CDR1 and CDR2: MNHEY and SMNVEV (reference sequence). The length of the CDR3 is 15 residues. V was clipped by 6 bases and J by 4 bases, with 15 bases between them. For the CDR3, the DNA is TGTGCCAGCAGCCCTACGCTAGCGTCCACCGGGGAGCTGTTTTTT. The encoded protein is CASSPTLASTGELFF.

This clone was seen a handful of times. J is TRBJ2-1 and V is TRBV21-1; TRBD2 is the table's D call, not checked against the DNA. TRBV21-1 is a documented pseudogene. This CDR3 spans 16 amino acids. This CDR3 reads CASSKSSGREHNEQFF. In nucleotides, the CDR3 is TGTGCCAGCAGCAAATCTAGCGGGAGAGAACACAATGAGCAGTTCTTC.

This chain joins TRBV7-8 and TRBJ1-4, with D unclear. There are 15 residues in the CDR3. Trimming cost V 1 base and J 8 bases, with 14 bases left between them. CDR1 is SGHVS and CDR2 is FQNEAQ in the germline V gene. This CDR3 reads CASSLEYRPKEKLFF. CDR3 nucleotide sequence: TGTGCCAGCAGCTTAGAGTACAGACCAAAAGAAAAACTGTTTTTT. Complete variable domain (other parts from reference TRBV7-8 and TRBJ1-4): GAGVSQSPRYKVAKRGQDVALRCDPISGHVSLFWYQQALGQGPEFLTYFQNEAQLDKSGLPSDRFFAERPEGSVSTLKIQRTQQEDSAVYLCASSLEYRPKEKLFFGSGTQLSVL.

Only one count was recorded for this clone. The V gene is TRBV19, the J gene TRBJ2-1; a possible D gene is TRBD1 (6 bases). V was pared by 3 bases and J by 5 bases, with 20 bases between. Germline V lookup: CDR1 LNHDA, CDR2 SQIVND (reference sequence). CDR3 length equals 17 residues. The CDR3 nucleotides read TGTGCCAGTAGTATCGCACACAGGGACGAACTGAACAATGAGCAGTTCTTC. Its translation: CASSIAHRDELNNEQFF.

The chain recombines TRBV28 with TRBJ1-3; TRBD1 agrees at 10 bases. Looked up from germline, CDR1 is MDHEN and CDR2 is SYDVKM. Trimming at V came to 2 bases and at J to 2 bases, leaving 0 bases not matched to a gene. CDR3 length equals 15 residues. CDR3 DNA: TGTGCCAGCAGTTTAGGACAGGGGGCTGGAAACACCATATATTTT. Translating gives CASSLGQGAGNTIYF.

The chain uses TRBV2 and TRBJ1-5, with 7 bases aligning to TRBD1. The CDR3 spans 15 residues. Germline V gives CDR1 SNHLY, CDR2 FYNNEI. V was clipped by 6 bases and J by 2 bases; unmatched bases: 7. The CDR3 nucleotides read TGTGCCAGCAGAGAGGGGGCCTTCGGCAATCAGCCCCAGCATTTT. Amino acids: CASREGAFGNQPQHF.

This chain connects TRBV5-1 to TRBJ2-4, with D possibly TRBD2 on 6 matching bases. The CDR3 sequence is 16 residues long. The V gene's germline CDR1 is SGHRS and CDR2 YFSETQ. V was cut by 3 bases and J by 0 bases, with 13 bases left in between. The DNA of the CDR3 is TGCGCCAGCAGCTCTGGTGGGGGACTAGCCAAAAACATTCAGTACTTC. Translated: CASSSGGGLAKNIQYF.

The rearrangement uses TRBV28 and TRBJ2-5; 7 positions agree with TRBD2. This CDR3 spans 12 amino acids. Germline V gene data show CDR1 as MDHEN and CDR2 as SYDVKM. V shed 8 bases and J 5 bases; nucleotides not matched to a gene: 5. The CDR3 here is CASRGSTETQYF. DNA for the CDR3: TGTGCCAGCCGCGGGAGTACGGAGACCCAGTACTTC.

V and J are TRBV7-9 and TRBJ1-3; no reliable D call. CDR1 and CDR2 (germline): SEHNR, FQNEAQ (reference sequence). Trimming stripped 3 bases from V and 7 bases from J, with 4 bases between. This CDR3 has 11 amino acids. The CDR3 nucleotides are TGTGCCAGCAGCTTGTCGAACACCATATATTTT. The encoded protein is CASSLSNTIYF.

The chain has TRBV7-2 and TRBJ2-7, with D possibly matching TRBD2 (6 bases). Germline V CDR1 and CDR2: SGHTA, FQGNSA. The CDR3 runs 14 residues. The V and J ends lost 2 bases and 3 bases respectively, with 11 bases between them. The CDR3, as DNA: TGTGCCAGCAGCTTAAGGGCGGGGAACTACGAGCAGTACTTC. As protein: CASSLRAGNYEQYF.

The rearrangement joins TRBV9 to TRBJ2-5, with D uncertain. The V end lost 3 bases, the J end lost 4 bases, and 19 bases lay between the germline ends. The CDR3 totals 16 residues. Germline V lookup: CDR1 SGDLS, CDR2 YYNGEE. The CDR3 DNA sequence: TGTGCCAGCAGCGCGCACTATTCCCTTCAAGGAGAGACCCAGTACTTC. Translating it yields CASSAHYSLQGETQYF.

V gene TRBV5-4 combines with J gene TRBJ1-1; D call uncertain. Germline V lookup: CDR1 SGHNT, CDR2 YYREEE (reference sequence). Deletions cut 2 bases from V and 0 bases from J, with 2 bases between. The CDR3 is 12 residues long. CDR3 sequence (DNA): TGTGCCAGCAGCTTCTTGAACACTGAAGCTTTCTTT. This translates into CASSFLNTEAFF.

This clone appeared once. The CDR3 spells CASSPSGGDTGELFF. As DNA, the CDR3 is TGTGCCAGCAGCCCCTCGGGCGGGGACACCGGGGAGCTGTTTTTT. This chain connects TRBV13 to TRBJ2-2, with D maybe TRBD2 (6 bases). Trimming removed 5 bases from V and 3 bases from J, with 13 bases in between. CDR3 length equals 15 residues. Germline V CDR1 and CDR2: PRHDT, FYEKMQ (reference sequence).

The rearrangement links TRBV7-2 to TRBJ2-1; 7 bases are a match to TRBD1. This CDR3 comprises 14 residues. The germline V gene has CDR1 SGHTA and CDR2 FQGNSA. The junction had 6 bases not matched to a gene; V was cut back by 5 bases and J by 5 bases. CDR3 nucleotide sequence: TGTGCCAGCAGCCCCCGGGACAGTAACAATGAGCAGTTCTTC. Translated: CASSPRDSNNEQFF.

The chain joins TRBV5-1 to TRBJ1-4, with 7 bases lining up with TRBD1. The CDR3 covers 15 residues. Germline trimming cut 7 bases from V and 1 base from J; bases unmatched to any gene: 7. Germline lookup yields CDR1 SGHRS and CDR2 YFSETQ. The CDR3 DNA reads as TGCGCCAGCTCCTCTCAGGGGGGAACTAATGAAAAACTGTTTTTT. It yields the protein CASSSQGGTNEKLFF.